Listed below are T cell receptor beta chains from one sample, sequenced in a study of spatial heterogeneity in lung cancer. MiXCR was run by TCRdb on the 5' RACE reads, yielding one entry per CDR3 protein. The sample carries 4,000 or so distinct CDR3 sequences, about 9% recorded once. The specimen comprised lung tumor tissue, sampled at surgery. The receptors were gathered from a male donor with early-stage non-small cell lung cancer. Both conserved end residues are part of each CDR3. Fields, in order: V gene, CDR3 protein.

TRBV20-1 CSAREEGRVSYEQYF
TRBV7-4 CASSLSGITNTIYF
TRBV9 CASSVDGQGNQPQHF
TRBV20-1 CSARVGGDAYYGYTF
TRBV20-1 CSARVQGPTISTNYGYTF
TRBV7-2 CASSPTGNNQPQHF
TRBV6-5 CASTKRGAGHGYTF
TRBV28 CASSLVLGQGHQPQHF
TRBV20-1 CSARLQEAGYGYTF
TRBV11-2 CASSFGLGISTDTQYF
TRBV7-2 CASRNPGQETQYF
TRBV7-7 CASGANTGELFF
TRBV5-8 CASSLEWTGFSPLHF
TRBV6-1 CASQLWGGQGSVYEQYF
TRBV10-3 CAILRKGTGELFF
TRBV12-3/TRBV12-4 CASSARLDLRETQYF
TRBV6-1 CASSVGGISDTQYF
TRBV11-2 CASSSLSEQYF
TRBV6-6 CASSRLGNNEQFF
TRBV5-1 CASSADQGNYGYTF
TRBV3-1 CASSQAQLQGTQYF
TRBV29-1 CSAKELGLSDTQYF
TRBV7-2 CASSLARGETQYF
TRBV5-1 CASSWRGTGELFF
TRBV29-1 CSVGGRNMNTEAFF
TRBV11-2 CASSLERTSGAQYF
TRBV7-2 CASSLAWPGQAFF
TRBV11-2 CASSLGSGRETQYF
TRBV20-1 CSGTKDRVNEQFF
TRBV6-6 CASTSFASPQHF
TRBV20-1 CSATGQDYGYTF
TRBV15 CATSREAGAYEQYF
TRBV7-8 CASSLYARTTGANQPQHF
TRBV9 CASSAGTAYGYTF
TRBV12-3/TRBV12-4 CASSPGTVFYEQYF
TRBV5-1 CASSSDRLNTEAFF
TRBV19 CASSIGLAVDTQYF
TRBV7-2 CASSETYEQYF
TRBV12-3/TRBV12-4 CASSFRTSGSQGNEQFF
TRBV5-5 CASSYRDTGLNEQFF
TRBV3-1 CASSPPTDRGYGYTF
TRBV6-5 CASSYWGLANTGELFF
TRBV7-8 CASSLGQSSYEQYF
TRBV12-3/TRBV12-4 CASSFRRSGGDNEQFF
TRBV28 CASSGQGGPYPYEQYF
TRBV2 CASSEDGLYTGELFF
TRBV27 CASSSRDRGPYTF
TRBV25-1 CASSHASIGTQYF